This T cell receptor beta chain was sequenced for a study of cytomegalovirus exposure and HLA in healthy donors. Study results and limitations: The study reported that TCR beta sequences accurately predicted HLA-A and HLA-B alleles in most subjects. An assumption of roughly uniform sequencing depth across donors underlay the presence/absence analyses.

Researchers ran the PCR with 60 Vbeta and 13 Jbeta primers. The method was immunoSEQ multiplex PCR; TCRdb's version includes in-frame clones alone and lacks a portion of them. The data contain around 170,000 clones, 65% to 85% of them singletons. This clone showed up just once. What it binds is not known. The CDR3 is 12 residues long. V lost 8 bases to trimming and J lost 6 bases, with 13 bases between them. CDR1 is MNHNY and CDR2 is SVGAGI in the germline V gene (reference sequence). This TCR was recovered from a man aged 50-60 years in good health and CMV-seronegative. The chain carries TRBV6-6 and TRBJ1-2; D possibly corresponds to TRBD1 (5 bases). Sequenced: PBMCs. The DNA of the CDR3 is TGTGCCAGCGATGGGGGGACGAATGGCTACACCTTC. Translating it yields CASDGGTNGYTF.